This TCR beta chain derives from a study of blood T cell repertoires in COVID-19. Sequencing used immunoSEQ multiplex PCR; TCRdb keeps in-frame clones, though not all of them. The sample yields about 110,000 clones, around 82% seen once. This CDR3 region has 17 residues. CDR1 is KGHDR and CDR2 is SFDVKD in the germline V gene. Unmatched junction bases numbered 7, after V lost 1 base and J lost 6 bases. The sequence derives from a human donor in a cohort sampled during active COVID-19. This rearrangement joins TRBV24-1 to TRBJ2-1, with 11 bases fitting TRBD2. Sequencing was performed on peripheral blood. This CDR3 reads CATSDFPGTSGINEQFF. CDR3 nucleotide sequence: TGTGCCACCAGTGATTTCCCCGGGACTAGCGGTATCAATGAGCAGTTCTTC.